Shown below are 11 T cell receptor beta chains from a single sample sequenced in a study of blood T cell repertoires in COVID-19. The table came from immunoSEQ multiplex PCR; TCRdb's copy has only in-frame clones and leaves some out. The sample lists more than 85,000 clones, over 75% occurring once. The sample taken for sequencing was peripheral blood. These receptors all stem from a man older than 75 with active or convalescent COVID-19.

This clone was observed once. J is TRBJ1-2 and V is TRBV4-3; the match to TRBD1 covers 7 bases. The J segment lost 5 bases and the V segment lost 4 bases, leaving 7 bases of the junction unmatched. CDR3 length equals 14 residues. Germline-derived CDR1 and CDR2 are LGHNA and YSLEER. In nucleotides, the CDR3 is TGCGCCAGCAGCCCCGGGACAGCACTTTATGGCTACACCTTC. It codes for CASSPGTALYGYTF.

This clone was recorded once. This chain uses TRBV11-2 with TRBJ2-5, with D maybe TRBD1 (6 bases). Germline CDR1 SGHAT, CDR2 FQNNGV. CDR3 length: 15 residues. Trimming shortened V by 3 bases and J by 3 bases, and 14 bases separated the two germline ends. CDR3 sequence: CASSFGGRGEETQYF. The CDR3 DNA follows: TGTGCCAGCAGCTTTGGCGGCAGGGGAGAAGAGACCCAGTACTTC.

V usage is TRBV4-1 and J usage is TRBJ2-7, with D possibly matching TRBD2 (5 bases). Germline V gene lookup returns CDR1 MGHRA and CDR2 YSYEKL. V lost 2 bases and J lost 3, with 11 bases in between. There are 14 residues in the CDR3. In DNA form, the CDR3 reads TGCGCCAGCAGCCAACGGGAAGGGAGCTACGAGCAGTACTTC. This sequence encodes CASSQREGSYEQYF.

A single count supports this clone. The V and J genes are TRBV2 and TRBJ2-1; no definite D call. There are 15 residues in the CDR3. In germline, CDR1 is SNHLY, CDR2 FYNNEI. The V gene lost 2 bases and the J gene lost 0 bases, with 8 bases spanning the gap. Written as DNA, the CDR3 is TGTGCCAGCAGTGAAAGGCGGAACTCCTACAATGAGCAGTTCTTC. This gives the protein CASSERRNSYNEQFF.

The rearrangement links TRBV6-5 to TRBJ1-5; 9 bases are shared with TRBD1. The CDR3 has 13 residues. Germline CDR1 MNHEY, CDR2 SVGAGI. Trimming at V came to 6 bases and at J to 6 bases, leaving 3 bases not matched to a gene. CDR3 residues: CASRQGQGQPQHF. Written as DNA, the CDR3 is TGTGCCAGCAGGCAGGGACAGGGTCAGCCCCAGCATTTT.

The chain is built from TRBV25-1 and TRBJ2-5; D not resolved. V was clipped by 2 bases and J by 5 bases, with 15 bases between them. Germline values: CDR1 MGHDK, CDR2 SYGVNS. CDR3 length equals 15 residues. CDR3 loop: CASSEGTSHVETQYF. The CDR3 nucleotides read TGTGCCAGCAGTGAAGGCACCTCCCATGTGGAGACCCAGTACTTC.

The chain combines TRBV11-2 with TRBJ1-3; D perhaps matches TRBD1 (6 bases). The CDR3 is 13 amino acids. CDR1 and CDR2 from the germline V gene are SGHAT and FQNNGV. V was cut by 3 bases and J by 4 bases, with 7 bases left in between. The CDR3, as DNA: TGTGCCAGCAGCTTCAGGGGCGGAAACACCATATATTTT. Its protein product is CASSFRGGNTIYF.

The CDR3 region is CASSPDDRVLYNEQFF. The CDR3 nucleotides read TGTGCCAGCAGTCCCGACGACAGGGTCCTTTACAATGAGCAGTTCTTC. V is TRBV5-6 and J is TRBJ2-1, with 7 bases that match TRBD1. The CDR3 is 16 residues long. The germline V gene encodes CDR1 SGHDT and CDR2 YYEEEE. V trimming: 5 bases; J trimming: 4 bases; junction bases outside the gene matches: 12. Combining the CDR3 with reference TRBV5-6 and TRBJ2-1 gives the whole variable domain DAGVTQSPTHLIKTRGQQVTLRCSPKSGHDTVSWYQQALGQGPQFIFQYYEEEERQRGNFPDRFSGHQFPNYSSELNVNALLLGDSALYLCASSPDDRVLYNEQFFGPGTRLTVL.

This clone was observed a single time. The chain is built from TRBV9 and TRBJ2-2; TRBD2 aligns across 7 bases. The CDR3 runs 15 residues. Germline V gives CDR1 SGDLS, CDR2 YYNGEE. V shed 6 bases and J 1 base; nucleotides not matched to a gene: 6. For the CDR3, the DNA is TGTGCCAGCACCGGGGGGACTTTGAACACCGGGGAGCTGTTTTTT. Protein sequence: CASTGGTLNTGELFF.

The chain has TRBV10-3 and TRBJ2-3, with TRBD2 matching over 11 bases. The germline V gene has CDR1 ENHRY and CDR2 SYGVKD. The length of the CDR3 is 17 residues. The junction had 6 bases not matched to a gene; V was cut back by 4 bases and J by 0 bases. CDR3 coding DNA: TGTGCCATCAGTGCCCTAGCGGGGGGTGTTAGCACAGATACGCAGTATTTT. Its protein product is CAISALAGGVSTDTQYF.

The chain carries TRBV14 and TRBJ1-2, with TRBD1 identical over 12 bases. J was trimmed by 2 bases and V by 0 bases; bases with no gene match: 4. The CDR3 covers 17 residues. Germline V gene lookup returns CDR1 SGHDN and CDR2 FVKESK. The DNA for the CDR3 is TGTGCCAGCAGCCAAGAGTACGGGACAGGGGGCAACTATGGCTACACCTTC. This encodes CASSQEYGTGGNYGYTF.